The next 13 T cell receptor beta chains were all read from a single sample in a study of shared clonotypes between healthy human individuals. Produced via immunoSEQ multiplex PCR; TCRdb's table is partial and in-frame only. The sample has 2 million to 2.5 million clones; around 95% are singletons. Input material: naive CD4+ T cells sorted from blood. Subset denoted: CD45RA+ positively selected. The source is a man between 18 and 35 years old in good health.

The chain is built from TRBV30 and TRBJ2-5; a weak D match, TRBD1 (5 bases). The end of the DNA aligns better with TRBJ2-7, so the J call may be wrong. Germline V CDR1 and CDR2: GTSNPN, SVGIG (reference sequence). The CDR3 covers 15 residues. The CDR3, as DNA: TGTGCCTGGAGACCCGATGGGGCCGTCGGCTACGAGCAGTACTTC. Encoded protein: CAWRPDGAVGYEQYF.

The chain recombines TRBV21-1 with TRBJ2-2; the table's D call TRBD1 went unverified against the DNA. TRBV21-1 corresponds to a pseudogene. This CDR3 contains 15 residues. The chain's CDR3 is CASGDREGNTGELFF. In DNA, the CDR3 is TGTGCCAGCGGGGACAGGGAAGGGAACACCGGGGAGCTGTTTTTT.

The rearrangement links TRBV29-1 to TRBJ1-3; D is uncertain. Between the trimmed V and J ends, which lost 8 bases and 0 bases, there was a span of 11 bases. This CDR3 has 13 residues. CDR1 and CDR2 (germline): SQVTM, ANQGSEA. The CDR3: CSTRTASGNTIYF. DNA of the CDR3: TGCAGCACCAGGACGGCCTCTGGAAACACCATATATTTT.

This clone was recorded once. The V and J genes are TRBV19 and TRBJ2-2; 10 nucleotides agree with TRBD1. V dropped 3 bases and J dropped 0; count of bases not matched to a gene: 4. This CDR3 is built from 17 residues. Germline lookup yields CDR1 LNHDA and CDR2 SQIVND (reference sequence). The CDR3 spells CASSMVGQGANTGELFF. In DNA, the CDR3 is TGTGCCAGTAGTATGGTCGGACAGGGGGCGAACACCGGGGAGCTGTTTTTT.

This clone was counted a single time. This chain joins TRBV28 and TRBJ1-2; 11 nucleotides match TRBD1. The ends lost 3 bases at V and 8 bases at J; junction bases unmatched: 5. CDR1 MDHEN and CDR2 SYDVKM come from the germline V gene. The CDR3 covers 14 residues. The CDR3 region is CASSFGQGAGGYTF. CDR3 coding DNA: TGTGCCAGCAGTTTTGGACAGGGGGCTGGAGGCTACACCTTC.

The chain combines TRBV19 with TRBJ1-2; D is uncertain. The V end lost 4 bases, the J end lost 8 bases, and 14 bases lay between the germline ends. The CDR3 covers 13 residues. Germline V gives CDR1 LNHDA, CDR2 SQIVND (reference sequence). CDR3 bases: TGTGCCAGTAGTACGACAACGACGGGAGGCTACACCTTC. It yields the protein CASSTTTTGGYTF.

This rearrangement joins TRBV4-1 to TRBJ2-1; D unclear. Germline values: CDR1 MGHRA, CDR2 YSYEKL. The CDR3 extends over 17 amino acids. The V end lost 3 bases, the J end lost 0 bases, and 15 bases lay between the germline ends. As DNA, the CDR3 is TGCGCCAGCAGCCAGGCCTCCTCGGAAAGCTCCTACAATGAGCAGTTCTTC. Protein product: CASSQASSESSYNEQFF.

The chain has TRBV7-9 and TRBJ2-1, with 9 bases fitting TRBD2. The CDR3 extends over 16 amino acids. Per the germline V gene, CDR1 is SEHNR and CDR2 is FQNEAQ (reference sequence). V lost 5 bases, J lost 10 bases, and 15 bases stayed unmatched. The DNA for the CDR3 is TGTGCCAGCAGCCTTACTCGCGGGGGGGCCCTCGGGGAGCAGTTCTTC. This translates into CASSLTRGGALGEQFF.

V and J are TRBV9 and TRBJ1-1; D uncertain. The CDR3 has 14 residues. The germline V and J ends were trimmed by 4 bases and 3 bases, with 13 bases remaining between them. Germline lookup yields CDR1 SGDLS and CDR2 YYNGEE. The CDR3 here is CASSREVRDTEAFF. The CDR3, as DNA: TGTGCCAGCAGCCGAGAGGTCCGGGACACTGAAGCTTTCTTT.

The chain combines TRBV30 with TRBJ2-7; D may correspond to TRBD1 or TRBD2 (6 bases each). The CDR3 runs to 14 residues. The V and J ends lost 2 bases and 0 bases respectively, with 11 bases between them. Germline V gene data show CDR1 as GTSNPN and CDR2 as SVGIG (reference sequence). This CDR3 reads CAWSSGGGSYEQYF. CDR3 in DNA: TGTGCCTGGAGTTCTGGAGGGGGCTCCTACGAGCAGTACTTC. Together with reference TRBV30 and TRBJ2-7, the CDR3 gives the full variable domain: SQTIHQWPATLVQPVGSPLSLECTVEGTSNPNLYWYRQAAGRGLQLLFYSVGIGQISSEVPQNLSASRPQDRQFILSSKKLLLSDSGFYLCAWSSGGGSYEQYFGPGTRLTVT.

Worth noting for this clone: Other DNA sequences in the same sample also yield this CDR3. V is TRBV18 and J is TRBJ2-7; D ambiguous. The CDR3 is 13 amino acids. V lost 3 bases and J 2 bases, leaving 8 bases between the germline ends. Germline assignment: CDR1 KGHSH and CDR2 LQKENI. The CDR3 loop reads CASSPGTAYEQYF. The CDR3 region has the DNA TGTGCCAGCTCACCCGGTACAGCCTACGAGCAGTACTTC.

The chain joins TRBV9 to TRBJ2-7; 8 nucleotides line up with TRBD1. Germline CDR1 is SGDLS and CDR2 is YYNGEE. The CDR3 has 14 residues. With V trimmed by 4 bases and J by 5 bases, 8 bases remained unmatched. The CDR3 DNA reads as TGTGCCAGCAGCCCCACGACAGGGGTCCACGAGCAGTACTTC. This sequence encodes CASSPTTGVHEQYF.

This chain links TRBV14 with TRBJ2-5; no definite D call. Trimming removed 2 bases from V and 5 bases from J, with 6 bases in between. CDR1 SGHDN and CDR2 FVKESK come from the germline V gene. The CDR3 has 12 residues. This CDR3 reads CASSQYGETQYF. DNA for the CDR3: TGTGCCAGCAGCCAATACGGGGAGACCCAGTACTTC.